This T cell receptor beta chain originates from a study of T cell changes during pregnancy in multiple sclerosis. The data were produced by immunoSEQ multiplex PCR, yet TCRdb's version contains in-frame clones alone and is incomplete. The sample holds approximately 70,000 clones; 75% to 95% are singletons and the top ten take 2.3%. With 5 bases removed from V and 6 bases from J, the gap between germline ends came to 17 bases. This CDR3 comprises 14 residues. Germline values: CDR1 MNHEY, CDR2 SVGAGI. Source: peripheral blood, taken in the first trimester of pregnancy. The chain couples TRBV6-5 to TRBJ2-7; tentatively, D is TRBD2 (6 bases). The origin of this receptor is a female donor with multiple sclerosis, enrolled in a pregnancy study. The chain's CDR3 is CASSPGLGGSEQYF. As DNA, the CDR3 is TGTGCCAGCAGTCCGGGACTGGGGGGATCCGAGCAGTACTTC.